This T cell receptor beta chain stems from a study of blood T cell repertoires in COVID-19. Turning to the study itself: Specimens from acute and convalescent COVID-19 originated in the United States, Italy and Spain.

In the original analysis: Estimates of nucleated cell counts were drawn from the amplification of reference gene primers. Only in-frame clones appear in the TCRdb table, and some are missing; sequencing was by immunoSEQ multiplex PCR. D and trimming were read from the DNA, whereas the V and J calls and clone size are those reported in that table. The table lists approximately 300,000 clones, around 86% of them singletons. Clinical histories supplied by participants themselves formed the basis of cohort assignment. Recovered status in Cohort 3 required two negative PCRs, clearance, or symptom resolution. The material sequenced was PBMCs or T cells enriched from blood (not recorded which). This receptor was taken from a woman aged 18 to 35 who had recovered from COVID-19.

As DNA, the CDR3 is TGTGCCAGCAGCACGCATGGGCGCAATCAGCCCCAGCATTTT. Amino acids: CASSTHGRNQPQHF. The chain carries TRBV5-4 and TRBJ1-5, with no clear D. Between the trimmed V and J ends, which lost 4 bases and 2 bases, there was a span of 10 bases. There are 14 residues in the CDR3. CDR1 and CDR2 (germline): SGHNT, YYREEE (reference sequence). Full variable domain (rest looked up from reference TRBV5-4 and TRBJ1-5): ETGVTQSPTHLIKTRGQQVTLRCSSQSGHNTVSWYQQALGQGPQFIFQYYREEENGRGNFPPRFSGLQFPNYSSELNVNALELDDSALYLCASSTHGRNQPQHFGDGTRLSIL.